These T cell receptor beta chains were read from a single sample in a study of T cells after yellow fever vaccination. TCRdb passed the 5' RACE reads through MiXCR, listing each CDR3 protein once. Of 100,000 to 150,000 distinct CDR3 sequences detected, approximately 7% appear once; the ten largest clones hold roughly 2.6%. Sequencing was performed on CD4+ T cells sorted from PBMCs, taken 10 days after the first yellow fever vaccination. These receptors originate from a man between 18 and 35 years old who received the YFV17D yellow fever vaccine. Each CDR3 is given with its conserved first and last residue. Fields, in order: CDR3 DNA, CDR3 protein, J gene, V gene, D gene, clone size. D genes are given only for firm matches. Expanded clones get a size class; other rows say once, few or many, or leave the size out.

CDR3nt: TGTGCCAGCAACCAACTAGGGCCCCAAGAGACCCAGTACTTC; CDR3aa: CASNQLGPQETQYF; j_gene: TRBJ2-5; v_gene: TRBV6-2/TRBV6-3; d_gene: -; abundance: -
CDR3nt: TGCGCCAGCAGGCCGACCGGGACTAGCGGGGCCATGATAAACAATGAGCAGTTCTTC; CDR3aa: CASRPTGTSGAMINNEQFF; j_gene: TRBJ2-1; v_gene: TRBV23-1; d_gene: TRBD2; abundance: few
CDR3nt: TGTGCCAGCAGTTTCGGGGGGATCTACAATGAGCAGTTCTTC; CDR3aa: CASSFGGIYNEQFF; j_gene: TRBJ2-1; v_gene: TRBV5-4; d_gene: TRBD2; abundance: few
CDR3nt: TGCAGCGTTGCCTCCGGGACAGGGTACGACAATGAGCAGTTCTTC; CDR3aa: CSVASGTGYDNEQFF; j_gene: TRBJ2-1; v_gene: TRBV29-1; d_gene: TRBD1; abundance: many
CDR3nt: TGTGCCAGCAGCTTAAATATAGGGCTCGGCTCACCCCTCCACTTT; CDR3aa: CASSLNIGLGSPLHF; j_gene: TRBJ1-6; v_gene: TRBV7-2; d_gene: -; abundance: many
CDR3nt: TGTGCCAGCAGCGTACGGGACGGGACCTACGAGCAGTACTTC; CDR3aa: CASSVRDGTYEQYF; j_gene: TRBJ2-7; v_gene: TRBV9; d_gene: -; abundance: many
CDR3nt: TGCAGTGCTAGAGATGCCAGGGCGGATGAAAAACTGTTTTTT; CDR3aa: CSARDARADEKLFF; j_gene: TRBJ1-4; v_gene: TRBV20-1; d_gene: -; abundance: many
CDR3nt: TGTGCCAGCAGCTTAGGACTAGCGAACACCGGGGAGCTGTTTTTT; CDR3aa: CASSLGLANTGELFF; j_gene: TRBJ2-2; v_gene: TRBV7-2; d_gene: -; abundance: many
CDR3nt: TGTGCCAGCAGAACCGGGACAGTGAAGGATGGCTCCTACGAGCAGTACTTC; CDR3aa: CASRTGTVKDGSYEQYF; j_gene: TRBJ2-7; v_gene: TRBV6-5; d_gene: TRBD1; abundance: -
CDR3nt: TGTACCTGCAGTTTGATAAGGTCTACTCAGGGAAACTATGGCTACACCTTC; CDR3aa: CTCSLIRSTQGNYGYTF; j_gene: TRBJ1-2; v_gene: TRBV2; d_gene: -; abundance: -
CDR3nt: TGTGCCAGCAGTTTTTCTGTAGGGGTCTATGGCTACACCTTC; CDR3aa: CASSFSVGVYGYTF; j_gene: TRBJ1-2; v_gene: TRBV12-3/TRBV12-4; d_gene: -; abundance: many
CDR3nt: TGCGCCAGCAGCCTGGACAGGGTGGGGCAGCCCCAGCATTTT; CDR3aa: CASSLDRVGQPQHF; j_gene: TRBJ1-5; v_gene: TRBV4-1; d_gene: TRBD1; abundance: many
CDR3nt: TGCGCCAGCAGCCATGGGACTAGCGGGGGGGATACGCAGTATTTT; CDR3aa: CASSHGTSGGDTQYF; j_gene: TRBJ2-3; v_gene: TRBV5-1; d_gene: TRBD2; abundance: few
CDR3nt: TGCGCCGCCCCAGGCCCGGGCACAGATACGCAGTATTTT; CDR3aa: CAAPGPGTDTQYF; j_gene: TRBJ2-3; v_gene: TRBV5-1; d_gene: -; abundance: many
CDR3nt: TGTGCCAGCAGCTTGGACAGGGTGGCTGGAAACACCATATATTTT; CDR3aa: CASSLDRVAGNTIYF; j_gene: TRBJ1-3; v_gene: TRBV5-4; d_gene: -; abundance: few
CDR3nt: TGTGCCAGCAGTTACCCGAGGGGGGGTAGCACAGATACGCAGTATTTT; CDR3aa: CASSYPRGGSTDTQYF; j_gene: TRBJ2-3; v_gene: TRBV6-2/TRBV6-3; d_gene: -; abundance: many
CDR3nt: TGTGCCAGCGGGGGACTAGCGGGGGGACAAGAGACCCAGTACTTC; CDR3aa: CASGGLAGGQETQYF; j_gene: TRBJ2-5; v_gene: TRBV6-5; d_gene: TRBD2; abundance: few
CDR3nt: TGTGCCACCAGTGATTTGGAGGGCGGAGATACGCAGTATTTT; CDR3aa: CATSDLEGGDTQYF; j_gene: TRBJ2-3; v_gene: TRBV24-1; d_gene: -; abundance: -
CDR3nt: TGTGCCAGCAGTGCCCCCATGGGGGCCCAGTACTTC; CDR3aa: CASSAPMGAQYF; j_gene: TRBJ2-5; v_gene: TRBV12-3/TRBV12-4; d_gene: -; abundance: many
CDR3nt: TGCAGCGTTGACACGGGACTCCGAAGAAGGACTGAAGCTTTCTTT; CDR3aa: CSVDTGLRRRTEAFF; j_gene: TRBJ1-1; v_gene: TRBV29-1; d_gene: -; abundance: many
CDR3nt: TGCGCCAGCAGCTTGGTTCAGGGATCCTACGAGCAGTACTTC; CDR3aa: CASSLVQGSYEQYF; j_gene: TRBJ2-7; v_gene: TRBV5-1; d_gene: -; abundance: many
CDR3nt: TGTGCCAGCAGCCAAGGTACCGCGACCGACACAGATACGCAGTATTTT; CDR3aa: CASSQGTATDTDTQYF; j_gene: TRBJ2-3; v_gene: TRBV3-1; d_gene: -; abundance: many
CDR3nt: TGTGCCAGCAGTTACTCGAAAGGGCACGGGGAAAAACTGTTTTTT; CDR3aa: CASSYSKGHGEKLFF; j_gene: TRBJ1-4; v_gene: TRBV6-5; d_gene: -; abundance: many
CDR3nt: TGCGCCAGCAGCCTTCCAGGGAGGGCTTACGAGCAGTACTTC; CDR3aa: CASSLPGRAYEQYF; j_gene: TRBJ2-7; v_gene: TRBV4-1; d_gene: TRBD2; abundance: many
CDR3nt: TGTGCCAGCAGCGTAACAGGGGCGCCCTATGGCTACACCTTC; CDR3aa: CASSVTGAPYGYTF; j_gene: TRBJ1-2; v_gene: TRBV5-4; d_gene: TRBD1; abundance: many
CDR3nt: TGCAGTGCTAGACTAGCGGGGAAGGAGACCCAGTACTTC; CDR3aa: CSARLAGKETQYF; j_gene: TRBJ2-5; v_gene: TRBV20-1; d_gene: TRBD2; abundance: many
CDR3nt: TGTGCCAGCAGCTTATTAGGAACGAGCTCCTACAATGAGCAGTTCTTC; CDR3aa: CASSLLGTSSYNEQFF; j_gene: TRBJ2-1; v_gene: TRBV7-2; d_gene: -; abundance: medium-sized
CDR3nt: TGTGCCAGCAGGTCAGGGCGCAATCAGCCCCAGCATTTT; CDR3aa: CASRSGRNQPQHF; j_gene: TRBJ1-5; v_gene: TRBV12-3/TRBV12-4; d_gene: -; abundance: few
CDR3nt: TGTGCCAACCACAGGGAAGGCTACACCTTC; CDR3aa: CANHREGYTF; j_gene: TRBJ1-2; v_gene: TRBV12-3/TRBV12-4; d_gene: -; abundance: many
CDR3nt: TGTGCCAGCAGCACCGGGACAGGGGCGAAGATTACTGAAGCTTTCTTT; CDR3aa: CASSTGTGAKITEAFF; j_gene: TRBJ1-1; v_gene: TRBV9; d_gene: TRBD1; abundance: many
CDR3nt: TGTGCCAGCGGATTAAGTGGTGCGTCGAGCACAGATACGCAGTATTTT; CDR3aa: CASGLSGASSTDTQYF; j_gene: TRBJ2-3; v_gene: TRBV5-5; d_gene: -; abundance: many
CDR3nt: TGCAGTGCTCCCCCCGGGACAGGGGTGAACGAGCAGTACTTC; CDR3aa: CSAPPGTGVNEQYF; j_gene: TRBJ2-7; v_gene: TRBV20-1; d_gene: TRBD1; abundance: few
CDR3nt: TGTGCCAGCAGTTACTCCGCGGCAGGGGCAGGGGAGACCCAGTACTTC; CDR3aa: CASSYSAAGAGETQYF; j_gene: TRBJ2-5; v_gene: TRBV6-5; d_gene: -; abundance: many
CDR3nt: TGCGCCAGCAGCTTGGTGGGGGTTCAAACTGAAGCTTTCTTT; CDR3aa: CASSLVGVQTEAFF; j_gene: TRBJ1-1; v_gene: TRBV5-1; d_gene: -; abundance: many
CDR3nt: TGTGCCAGCAGTTACAAAGACAGAAGCTATGGCTACACCTTC; CDR3aa: CASSYKDRSYGYTF; j_gene: TRBJ1-2; v_gene: TRBV6-5; d_gene: -; abundance: few
CDR3nt: TGCAGTGCTCCCGGGACAGCGGGCAATCAGCCCCAGCATTTT; CDR3aa: CSAPGTAGNQPQHF; j_gene: TRBJ1-5; v_gene: TRBV20-1; d_gene: TRBD1; abundance: many
CDR3nt: TGTGCCTTGACGAGGACAGTTCCCCTTGAGGGTTCACCCCTCCACTTT; CDR3aa: CALTRTVPLEGSPLHF; j_gene: TRBJ1-6; v_gene: TRBV2; d_gene: -; abundance: many
CDR3nt: TGCGCCAGGCCCAACAGGGGGTCGAACACTGAAGCTTTCTTT; CDR3aa: CARPNRGSNTEAFF; j_gene: TRBJ1-1; v_gene: TRBV5-1; d_gene: TRBD1; abundance: many
CDR3nt: TGTGCCAGCAGCTCCTACGGAAGCTCCTACAATGAGCAGTTCTTC; CDR3aa: CASSSYGSSYNEQFF; j_gene: TRBJ2-1; v_gene: TRBV7-9; d_gene: -; abundance: few
CDR3nt: TGTGCCAGCAGTTACCTGGGGGAGCTGTTTTTT; CDR3aa: CASSYLGELFF; j_gene: TRBJ2-2; v_gene: TRBV6-2/TRBV6-3; d_gene: -; abundance: many
CDR3nt: TGTGCCAGCTCACCGGCGGAGTCTGGAAACACCATATATTTT; CDR3aa: CASSPAESGNTIYF; j_gene: TRBJ1-3; v_gene: TRBV18; d_gene: -; abundance: many
CDR3nt: TGTGCCAGCAGCTTATCTGGGGACGAGCAGTACTTC; CDR3aa: CASSLSGDEQYF; j_gene: TRBJ2-7; v_gene: TRBV7-9; d_gene: -; abundance: many
CDR3nt: TGTGCCAGCACCCCAGGGGGACCCACCGGGGAGCTGTTTTTT; CDR3aa: CASTPGGPTGELFF; j_gene: TRBJ2-2; v_gene: TRBV12-3/TRBV12-4; d_gene: TRBD1; abundance: many
CDR3nt: TGTGCCACCAGTGATTTTAGAGTGGATACGCAGTATTTT; CDR3aa: CATSDFRVDTQYF; j_gene: TRBJ2-3; v_gene: TRBV24-1; d_gene: -; abundance: many
CDR3nt: TGTTCCAGCAGTTCCGGTGGTTATAAGTTCTTC; CDR3aa: CSSSSGGYKFF; j_gene: TRBJ2-1; v_gene: TRBV11-2; d_gene: -; abundance: -
CDR3nt: TGTGCCAGCAGTTTAAGGACTACGTACGAGCAGTACTTC; CDR3aa: CASSLRTTYEQYF; j_gene: TRBJ2-7; v_gene: TRBV27; d_gene: -; abundance: many
CDR3nt: TGTGCCAGCAGCTTGGCCGGACATACGCAGTATTTT; CDR3aa: CASSLAGHTQYF; j_gene: TRBJ2-3; v_gene: TRBV7-8; d_gene: -; abundance: many